A selection of T cell receptor beta chains follows, all from one sample in a study of CD8 T cells in ankylosing spondylitis. Each CDR3 protein is one row after TCRdb ran MiXCR on the 5' RACE reads. Of around 770,000 distinct CDR3 sequences listed, 10% to 15% are singletons. Sequencing used blood, either unsorted or a sorted T cell fraction (not recorded which). The receptors were sampled from a male donor with ankylosing spondylitis. The CDR3 runs from the conserved cysteine through the conserved F or W. A D gene is named only where the DNA matches it firmly. Size tells how often a clone was seen (once, few, many) or the class of an expanded clone, and some rows leave it out.

abundance: many; d_gene: .; v_gene: TRBV20-1; j_gene: TRBJ2-2; CDR3nt: TGCAGTGCTAGAGGAGGACAAACCTCGAACACCGGGGAGCTGTTTTTT; CDR3aa: CSARGGQTSNTGELFF
abundance: few; d_gene: TRBD1; v_gene: TRBV20-1; j_gene: TRBJ2-7; CDR3nt: TGCAGTGCTGGGGGACAGGTCAGCTACGAGCAGTACTTC; CDR3aa: CSAGGQVSYEQYF
abundance: few; d_gene: .; v_gene: TRBV24-1; j_gene: TRBJ2-3; CDR3nt: TGTGCCACCAGTGATCCTATGACAGGTTCTAGCACAGATACGCAGTATTTT; CDR3aa: CATSDPMTGSSTDTQYF
abundance: many; d_gene: .; v_gene: TRBV12-3/TRBV12-4; j_gene: TRBJ1-1; CDR3nt: TGCGCCAGCAGCTTGCAGGGGCACACTGAAGCTTTCTTT; CDR3aa: CASSLQGHTEAFF
abundance: few; d_gene: TRBD1; v_gene: TRBV9; j_gene: TRBJ1-3; CDR3nt: TGTGCCAGCAGCGCCGGACAGGCTGGAAACACCATATATTTT; CDR3aa: CASSAGQAGNTIYF
abundance: .; d_gene: .; v_gene: TRBV3-1; j_gene: TRBJ2-1; CDR3nt: TGTGCCAGCAGCCTTCAGGGGGGCGATGAGCAGTTCTTC; CDR3aa: CASSLQGGDEQFF
abundance: many; d_gene: .; v_gene: TRBV5-1; j_gene: TRBJ1-2; CDR3nt: TGCGCCAGCAGCTCCGGACGGATACTTACTAACTATGGCTACACCTTC; CDR3aa: CASSSGRILTNYGYTF
abundance: .; d_gene: TRBD2; v_gene: TRBV20-1; j_gene: TRBJ2-3; CDR3nt: TGCAGTGCTAGATCCTCTAGCGGGAGGGGCTTAGATACGCAGTATTTT; CDR3aa: CSARSSSGRGLDTQYF
abundance: many; d_gene: .; v_gene: TRBV18; j_gene: TRBJ2-3; CDR3nt: TGTGCCAGCTCACCAGAATCAGGTAGAAGAGATACGCAGTATTTT; CDR3aa: CASSPESGRRDTQYF
abundance: .; d_gene: TRBD2; v_gene: TRBV10-3; j_gene: TRBJ2-1; CDR3nt: TGTGCCATCAGTGACCCAAGCGGGACCCGGTGGGAGCAGTTCTTC; CDR3aa: CAISDPSGTRWEQFF
abundance: many; d_gene: .; v_gene: TRBV5-6; j_gene: TRBJ2-5; CDR3nt: TGTGCCAGCAGCTTGCAGCAGGGGCAAGAGACCCAGTACTTC; CDR3aa: CASSLQQGQETQYF
abundance: many; d_gene: .; v_gene: TRBV15; j_gene: TRBJ1-1; CDR3nt: TGTGCCACCAGCAGAGGTCAGGGGACCACTGAAGCTTTCTTT; CDR3aa: CATSRGQGTTEAFF
abundance: few; d_gene: .; v_gene: TRBV15; j_gene: TRBJ2-3; CDR3nt: TGTGCCACCAGCAGAGATTTTTCAGATACGCAGTATTTT; CDR3aa: CATSRDFSDTQYF
abundance: .; d_gene: TRBD1; v_gene: TRBV9; j_gene: TRBJ2-1; CDR3nt: TGTGCCAGCAGGGCCGGACAGGGCCCCTACAATGAGCAGTTCTTC; CDR3aa: CASRAGQGPYNEQFF
abundance: few; d_gene: .; v_gene: TRBV20-1; j_gene: TRBJ2-1; CDR3nt: TGCAGTGCTAGAGTTACCCGGGCCAAGTCCTACAATGAGCAGTTCTTC; CDR3aa: CSARVTRAKSYNEQFF
abundance: few; d_gene: TRBD1; v_gene: TRBV20-1; j_gene: TRBJ2-7; CDR3nt: TGCAGTGCTATCCCCGGGACAGGGGTAAACGAGCAGTACTTC; CDR3aa: CSAIPGTGVNEQYF
abundance: .; d_gene: TRBD1; v_gene: TRBV29-1; j_gene: TRBJ2-2; CDR3nt: TGCAGCGTTGACAGGGGGCGCACCGGGGAGCTGTTTTTT; CDR3aa: CSVDRGRTGELFF
abundance: few; d_gene: TRBD1; v_gene: TRBV7-2; j_gene: TRBJ2-4; CDR3nt: TGTGCCAGCAGCTTACCGGGACAGGGGGCGAACATTCAGTACTTC; CDR3aa: CASSLPGQGANIQYF
abundance: few; d_gene: TRBD2; v_gene: TRBV9; j_gene: TRBJ2-1; CDR3nt: TGTGCCAGCAGAGGCATAGGTGGGACTAGATACAATGAGCAGTTCTTC; CDR3aa: CASRGIGGTRYNEQFF
abundance: .; d_gene: .; v_gene: TRBV20-1; j_gene: TRBJ2-3; CDR3nt: TGCAGTGCTATGCAGCCCAGCACAGATACGCAGTATTTT; CDR3aa: CSAMQPSTDTQYF
abundance: .; d_gene: .; v_gene: TRBV10-3; j_gene: TRBJ2-2; CDR3nt: TGTGCCATCAGTAAAACAGGGAACACCGGGGAGCTGTTTTTT; CDR3aa: CAISKTGNTGELFF
abundance: few; d_gene: .; v_gene: TRBV6-5; j_gene: TRBJ1-4; CDR3nt: TGTGCCAGCAGTTACTCTATAAGGGCGAGGGGCGCTGAAAAACTGTTTTTT; CDR3aa: CASSYSIRARGAEKLFF
abundance: few; d_gene: TRBD1; v_gene: TRBV7-2; j_gene: TRBJ2-7; CDR3nt: TGTGCCAGCAGCCTCGAAGGACAGGCATTTTACGAGCAGTACTTC; CDR3aa: CASSLEGQAFYEQYF
abundance: many; d_gene: .; v_gene: TRBV20-1; j_gene: TRBJ2-7; CDR3nt: TGCAGTGCTACTGCTCCCCTCTCCTACGAGCAGTACTTC; CDR3aa: CSATAPLSYEQYF
abundance: .; d_gene: .; v_gene: TRBV5-1; j_gene: TRBJ1-4; CDR3nt: TGCGCCAGCGGCATGGACACCTGGGGGGAAAAACTGTTTTTT; CDR3aa: CASGMDTWGEKLFF
abundance: few; d_gene: .; v_gene: TRBV6-6; j_gene: TRBJ1-1; CDR3nt: TGTGCCAGCAGTTACGGGGAGGGAAGAGCTTTCTTT; CDR3aa: CASSYGEGRAFF
abundance: few; d_gene: .; v_gene: TRBV7-7; j_gene: TRBJ2-7; CDR3nt: TGTGCTAGCAGCCCGCGGGGCCAGAGCTCCTACGAGCAGTACTTC; CDR3aa: CASSPRGQSSYEQYF
abundance: .; d_gene: .; v_gene: TRBV5-1; j_gene: TRBJ1-1; CDR3nt: TGCGCCAGCAGCACACAGGCCACGAACACTGAAGCTTTCTTT; CDR3aa: CASSTQATNTEAFF